The entry below gives a single T cell receptor beta chain sequence along with its context. Germline V gene sequence: CDR1 MNHEY, CDR2 SVGAGI. The V end lost 10 bases, the J end lost 5 bases, and 8 bases lay between the germline ends. The CDR3 runs 11 residues. This specimen comes from a study of TIL therapy for anti-PD-1-resistant metastatic lung cancer. Whole-study context: Progressing patients received lymphodepletion, expanded TIL infusion and IL-2.

Sequencing used immunoSEQ v3. Each library reached some 2 million read pairs, or about 5-6.5 million at deep level. TCRdb's copy holds only in-frame clones and misses some; the assay was immunoSEQ multiplex PCR. The data show about 36,000 clones, roughly 70% seen once. Time point reported: pre-treatment sample, taken before nivolumab and TIL therapy. The chain carries TRBV6-5 and TRBJ2-2; D possibly corresponds to TRBD2 (5 bases). The sequences come from blood, collected at baseline. This clonotype was sampled from a person aged 25 to 85 with non-small cell lung cancer. CDR3 region: CATEGTGELFF. Written as DNA, the CDR3 is TGTGCCACCGAGGGTACCGGGGAGCTGTTTTTT.